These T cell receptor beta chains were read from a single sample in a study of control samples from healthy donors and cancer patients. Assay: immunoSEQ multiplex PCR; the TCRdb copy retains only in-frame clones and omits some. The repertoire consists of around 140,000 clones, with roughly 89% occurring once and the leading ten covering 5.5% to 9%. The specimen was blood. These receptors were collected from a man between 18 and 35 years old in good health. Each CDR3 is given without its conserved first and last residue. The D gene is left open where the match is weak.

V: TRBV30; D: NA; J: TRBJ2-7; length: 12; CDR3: AWRIRGSSYEQY
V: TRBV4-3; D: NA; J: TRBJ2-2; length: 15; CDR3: ASSQDMKGGEAGELF
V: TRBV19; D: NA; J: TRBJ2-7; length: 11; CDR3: ASSIDSSYEQY
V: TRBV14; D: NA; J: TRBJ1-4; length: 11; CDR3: ASSQGLAEKLF
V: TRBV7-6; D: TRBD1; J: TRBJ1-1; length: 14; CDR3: ASSDYRDRENTEAF
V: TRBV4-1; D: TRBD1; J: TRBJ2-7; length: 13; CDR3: ASSQIRDSPYEQY
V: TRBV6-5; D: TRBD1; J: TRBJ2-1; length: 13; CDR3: ASSYRTGPYNEQF
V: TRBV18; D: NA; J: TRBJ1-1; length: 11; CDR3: ASSPGENTEAF
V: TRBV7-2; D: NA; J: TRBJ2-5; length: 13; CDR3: ASSKGSGLLETQY
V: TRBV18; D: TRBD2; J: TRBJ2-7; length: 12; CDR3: ASSPSGGLGEQY
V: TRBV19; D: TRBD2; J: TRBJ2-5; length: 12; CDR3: ASSGKRGIETQY
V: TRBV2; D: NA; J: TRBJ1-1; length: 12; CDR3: ASNIGQLNTEAF
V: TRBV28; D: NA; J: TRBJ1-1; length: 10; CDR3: ASSNYRAQAF
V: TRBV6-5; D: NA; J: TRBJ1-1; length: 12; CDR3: ASSLLLGNTEAF
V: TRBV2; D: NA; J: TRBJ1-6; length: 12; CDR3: ASDESSYNSPLH
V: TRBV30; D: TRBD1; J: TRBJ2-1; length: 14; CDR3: AWSSRQGRNYNEQF
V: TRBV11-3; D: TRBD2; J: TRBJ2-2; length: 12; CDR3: ASRGLAGTGELF
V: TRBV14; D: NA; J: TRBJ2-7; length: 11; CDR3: ASSRLDLYEQY
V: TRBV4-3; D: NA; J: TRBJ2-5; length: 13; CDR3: ASSQDQGPWVTQY
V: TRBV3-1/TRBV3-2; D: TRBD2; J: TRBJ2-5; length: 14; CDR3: ASSQERTSGEETQY
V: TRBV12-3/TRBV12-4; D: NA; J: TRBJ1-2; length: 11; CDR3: ASSRQLDYGYT
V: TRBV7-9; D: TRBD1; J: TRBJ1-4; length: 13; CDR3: ASSPGGTTNEKLF
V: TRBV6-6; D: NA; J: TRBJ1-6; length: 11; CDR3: ASSYTLDSPLH
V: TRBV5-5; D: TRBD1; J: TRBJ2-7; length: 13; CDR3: ASRFPGTGGYEQY
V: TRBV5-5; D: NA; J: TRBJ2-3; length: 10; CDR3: ASSPGVDTQY